A selection of T cell receptor beta chains follows, all from one sample in a study of metastatic and nonmetastatic thyroid tumors. TCRdb re-called clones from the PCR reads using MiXCR. The sample shows about 50,000 clones, around 20% of them seen only once. Sequenced material: blood. All receptors derive from a female donor with papillary thyroid cancer or a benign thyroid nodule (not recorded which). Some clones in this sample may be carry-over from other donors' samples. Each CDR3 is given with its conserved first and last residue. The D gene is left open where the match is weak. Clone sizes are given selectively: once, few, many, or a class where the clone is expanded.

CDR3nt | CDR3aa | abundance | j_gene | v_gene | d_gene
TGTGCCAGCAGCCCAAGGTGGGGGACCAATTCACCCCTCCACTTT | CASSPRWGTNSPLHF | many | TRBJ1-6 | TRBV7-6 | -
TGCGCCAGCAGCTTGGGTGTCGGAGATCAGCCCCAGCATTTT | CASSLGVGDQPQHF | many | TRBJ1-5 | TRBV5-1 | -
TGTGCCGCTCCGGGGGGTAGCTCTGGAAACACCATATATTTT | CAAPGGSSGNTIYF | many | TRBJ1-3 | TRBV30 | -
TGTGCCAGCAGACTAGCATATCCCTACGAGCAGTACTTC | CASRLAYPYEQYF | many | TRBJ2-7 | TRBV27 | -
TGCGCCAGCAGCTGGACTAGCGGGGGGTATGCCGGGGAGCTGTTTTTT | CASSWTSGGYAGELFF | many | TRBJ2-2 | TRBV5-1 | TRBD2
TGTGCCAGCAGCAGTAGTCACATTCAGTACTTC | CASSSSHIQYF | many | TRBJ2-4 | TRBV28 | -
TGTGCCAGCAGTGAAGAATGGACTAGCGGGGATATCACAGATACGCAGTATTTT | CASSEEWTSGDITDTQYF | few | TRBJ2-3 | TRBV6-1 | TRBD2
TGTGCCAGCAGCACCGGGGTGGGACGGAGTCGAAAAAAACTGTTTTTT | CASSTGVGRSRKKLFF | many | TRBJ1-4 | TRBV28 | -
TGTGCCATCAGCGAGACAGGGGCGAACACCGGGGAGCTGTTTTTT | CAISETGANTGELFF | many | TRBJ2-2 | TRBV10-3 | TRBD1
TGTGCCAGCTCACCAATTACGGGGGTCACTGAAGCTTTCTTT | CASSPITGVTEAFF | many | TRBJ1-1 | TRBV18 | -
- | CASSGRAVGLGTGELIF | - | TRBJ2-2 | TRBV4-2 | -
TGCAGTGCTAGAGACCAAAGATCGGAGACCCAGTACTTC | CSARDQRSETQYF | many | TRBJ2-5 | TRBV20-1 | -
TGTGCCAGCAGTCCCAGCCAGGCTAGCGGGGAGTACAATGAGCAGTTCTTC | CASSPSQASGEYNEQFF | many | TRBJ2-1 | TRBV2 | TRBD2
TGTGCCAGTAGTCGGTTGGACAGTAACAATGAGCAGTTCTTC | CASSRLDSNNEQFF | many | TRBJ2-1 | TRBV19 | -
TGCAGTGCTAGAGACTGGACTAGCGGGAGTGGAGATACGCAGTATTTT | CSARDWTSGSGDTQYF | many | TRBJ2-3 | TRBV20-1 | TRBD2
TGTGCCAGCAGCTTAGACAGGTTCACCTACGAGCAGTACTTC | CASSLDRFTYEQYF | - | TRBJ2-7 | TRBV7-2 | -
TGTGCCAGCAGCCTCGACGGGTTTCAGCCCCAGCATTTT | CASSLDGFQPQHF | many | TRBJ1-5 | TRBV3-1 | -
TGTGCCACCAGTGACCCGCGGGAGGGGCTCTACGAGCAGTACTTC | CATSDPREGLYEQYF | many | TRBJ2-7 | TRBV24-1 | TRBD2
TGTGCCAGCAGCTTTGCCGACAGGTCCGGGGAGCTGTTTTTT | CASSFADRSGELFF | many | TRBJ2-2 | TRBV7-8 | -
TGTGCCAGCAGAGCTTCCGGGACAGATACGCAGTATTTT | CASRASGTDTQYF | - | TRBJ2-3 | TRBV3-1 | -
TGTGCCAGTAGTATCGGCCCCGGGGATACGCAGTATTTT | CASSIGPGDTQYF | many | TRBJ2-3 | TRBV19 | -
TGTGCCATCAGCCCGGACAGGGCTAGGAAGGAGCATTACTTC | CAISPDRARKEHYF | few | TRBJ2-7 | TRBV6-1 | TRBD1
TGTGCCAGCAGCCCTTCCCACGGGCGGGCTTTCTTT | CASSPSHGRAFF | many | TRBJ1-1 | TRBV3-1 | -
TGTGCCAGTAGTATGATAGCGGGCCCATACGAGCAGTACTTC | CASSMIAGPYEQYF | many | TRBJ2-7 | TRBV19 | TRBD2
TGTGCCAGCAGCTTGGGAAGGGGGGCCTCATACGAGCAGTACTTC | CASSLGRGASYEQYF | - | TRBJ2-7 | TRBV5-5 | -
TGCAGTGCTAGTTTGGACTCCTTAGAGCAGTACTTC | CSASLDSLEQYF | many | TRBJ2-7 | TRBV20-1 | -
TGCAGTGCTACCCGAAGGAGCTCCAGCACAGATACGCAGTATTTT | CSATRRSSSTDTQYF | many | TRBJ2-3 | TRBV20-1 | -
TGTGCCAGCAGTTACTTGTGGACAGCAGACTCCTACGAGCAGTACTTC | CASSYLWTADSYEQYF | many | TRBJ2-7 | TRBV6-5 | -
TGTGCCAGCAGCCCTATGATGGGCTCGGTGGGGGGGTACGAGCAGTACTTC | CASSPMMGSVGGYEQYF | many | TRBJ2-7 | TRBV13 | TRBD2
TGTGCCAGCAGCCTACAGGGGGGAATGGTCTACGAGCAGTACTTC | CASSLQGGMVYEQYF | many | TRBJ2-7 | TRBV5-5 | TRBD1
TGTGCCAGCAGTGACGGTATGCAGCCCCAGCATTTT | CASSDGMQPQHF | many | TRBJ1-5 | TRBV6-1 | -
TGTGCCAGTAGTACGGGACTAGCGGGACTCCGGGGCACAGATACGCAGTATTTT | CASSTGLAGLRGTDTQYF | many | TRBJ2-3 | TRBV19 | TRBD2
TGTGCCAGCAGCTGGACAGGGGGCGGCTGGGAGCTGTTTTTT | CASSWTGGGWELFF | - | TRBJ2-2 | TRBV5-1 | TRBD1
TGTGCCAGCAGCGTAGGTGGTAGCGGGAGCGATGAGCAGTTCTTC | CASSVGGSGSDEQFF | many | TRBJ2-1 | TRBV9 | TRBD2
TGTGCCACCAGCAGAGGGGGACAGGGAAATGAGCAGTTCTTC | CATSRGGQGNEQFF | many | TRBJ2-1 | TRBV15 | TRBD1
TGTGCCACCAGTGACCCAGGGATTGCTAACTATGGCTACACCTTC | CATSDPGIANYGYTF | many | TRBJ1-2 | TRBV24-1 | -
TGCGCCAGCAGGTGGGTATGGGGGGCAGGTGAAGCTTTCTTT | CASRWVWGAGEAFF | - | TRBJ1-1 | TRBV10-2 | -
TGTGCCAGCAGTACTAACAGGGGGGGGGGGAATGAGCAGTTCTTC | CASSTNRGGGNEQFF | many | TRBJ2-1 | TRBV6-1 | -
TGTGCCAGCAGCATGACCAGTTCAGCTGAAAAACTGTTTTTT | CASSMTSSAEKLFF | many | TRBJ1-4 | TRBV12-3/TRBV12-4 | -
TGTGCCAGCAGTGAATCGGGACAGGGAGGGGTAGAGACCCAGTACTTC | CASSESGQGGVETQYF | many | TRBJ2-5 | TRBV6-1 | TRBD1